Listed here are 20 T cell receptor beta chains from one sample, sequenced in a study of T cell responses to AZD1222 COVID-19 vaccine. Using immunoSEQ multiplex PCR, the repertoire was profiled, and TCRdb retains in-frame clones only, with some absent. The table includes some 100,000 clones, 88% detected once. The source was peripheral blood, collected on day 0 of AZD1222 vaccination. These receptors all stem from an adult in good health.

J is TRBJ2-1 and V is TRBV24-1; 7 positions match TRBD1. This CDR3 contains 13 residues. Germline V gene data show CDR1 as KGHDR and CDR2 as SFDVKD. Trimming at V came to 5 bases and at J to 5 bases, leaving 2 bases not matched to a gene. In DNA form, the CDR3 reads TGTGCCACCAGTGGGGACAGCGACAATGAGCAGTTCTTC. It encodes CATSGDSDNEQFF.

The chain carries TRBV29-1 and TRBJ1-2, with D uncertain. Trimming stripped 4 bases from V and 3 bases from J, with 12 bases between. Germline V gene sequence: CDR1 SQVTM, CDR2 ANQGSEA. CDR3 length: 13 amino acids. Here the CDR3 reads CSVVLSTDYGYTF. In DNA form, the CDR3 reads TGCAGCGTTGTCTTATCCACGGACTATGGCTACACCTTC.

The rearrangement uses TRBV9 and TRBJ1-1; D unclear. The CDR3 length is 15 residues. Trimming took 1 base from V and 0 from J, leaving 10 bases between them. Per the germline V gene, CDR1 is SGDLS and CDR2 is YYNGEE. CDR3 coding DNA: TGTGCCAGCAGCGTATTCGTTGGGATGAACACTGAAGCTTTCTTT. This gives the protein CASSVFVGMNTEAFF.

The genes are TRBV18 and TRBJ2-2; D uncertain. Trimming cost V 0 bases and J 4 bases, with 3 bases left between them. CDR1 KGHSH and CDR2 LQKENI come from the germline V gene. The CDR3 consists of 13 residues. CDR3: CASSPPSTGELFF. The CDR3 DNA reads TGTGCCAGCTCACCACCTAGCACCGGGGAGCTGTTTTTT.

The chain has TRBV19 and TRBJ1-5, with D possibly matching TRBD1 (6 bases). The CDR3 is 15 residues long. Trimming removed 5 bases from V and 3 bases from J, with 14 bases in between. CDR1 and CDR2 from the germline V gene are LNHDA and SQIVND (reference sequence). DNA for the CDR3: TGTGCCAGTAGTCCAAGAGGGGGTAACAATCAGCCCCAGCATTTT. Its protein is CASSPRGGNNQPQHF.

V usage is TRBV10-3 and J usage is TRBJ2-1, with TRBD2 matching 7 bases. J lost 7 bases, V lost 2 bases, and 2 bases had no gene match. Germline V gives CDR1 ENHRY, CDR2 SYGVKD. This CDR3 is built from 13 residues. CDR3 in amino acids: CAISEAGANEQFF. The DNA of the CDR3 is TGTGCCATCAGTGAGGCGGGAGCAAATGAGCAGTTCTTC.

V is TRBV12-3 or TRBV12-4 and J is TRBJ1-2; D unresolved. The CDR3 spans 13 residues. Trimming pared 0 bases from V and 5 bases from J, leaving 7 bases between. CDR3 sequence reads: CASSLAYPYGYTF. CDR3 nucleotide sequence: TGTGCCAGCAGTTTAGCTTACCCTTATGGCTACACCTTC.

The chain uses TRBV6-5 and TRBJ1-2; tentatively, D is TRBD1 (5 bases). V lost 7 bases and J 3 bases, leaving 18 bases between the germline ends. Germline V CDR1 and CDR2: MNHEY, SVGAGI. This CDR3 comprises 15 residues. The CDR3 DNA reads TGTGCCAGCAAAACCCCGGGACCCGTGGACTATGGCTACACCTTC. Translation gives CASKTPGPVDYGYTF.

The chain links TRBV21-1 to TRBJ2-7; the D segment call TRBD1 is taken from the table without a DNA check. TRBV21-1 is recorded as a pseudogene. This CDR3 has 15 residues. The CDR3 sequence: CASSRQQGDTYEQYF. CDR3 nucleotides: TGTGCCAGCAGCAGACAACAGGGGGACACCTACGAGCAGTACTTC.

The chain has TRBV5-4 and TRBJ1-6; tentatively, D is TRBD1 (6 bases). Germline loops: CDR1 SGHNT, CDR2 YYREEE (reference sequence). This CDR3 spans 16 amino acids. Trimming removed 0 bases at V and 3 bases at J, with 10 bases between. The CDR3 DNA sequence: TGTGCCAGCAGCTTGGAGACAGGCGGCTATAATTCACCCCTCCACTTT. Residues: CASSLETGGYNSPLHF.

The gene calls are TRBV19 and TRBJ1-2, with TRBD1 as a possible D gene (6 bases). The CDR3 runs 15 residues. The ends were cut back, 5 bases at V and 1 base at J, with 14 bases in the middle. CDR1 and CDR2 from the germline V gene are LNHDA and SQIVND (reference sequence). As DNA, the CDR3 is TGTGCCAGTAGTCCGGGACACCAAGTTAACTATGGCTACACCTTC. It yields the protein CASSPGHQVNYGYTF.

This chain joins TRBV3-1 (or the pseudogene TRBV3-2) and TRBJ2-7, with TRBD2 matching over 8 bases. The germline V gene has CDR1 LGHDT and CDR2 YNNKEL (reference sequence). V trimming: 4 bases; J trimming: 2 bases; junction bases outside the gene matches: 4. The CDR3 has 14 residues. CDR3: CASSPREGAYEQYF. In DNA, the CDR3 is TGTGCCAGCAGCCCCCGGGAGGGGGCCTACGAGCAGTACTTC.

This clone showed up just once. The chain joins TRBV7-9 to TRBJ1-2; maybe TRBD1 (5 bases). Trimming took 8 bases from V and 2 from J, leaving 21 bases between them. The V gene's germline CDR1 is SEHNR and CDR2 FQNEAQ (reference sequence). CDR3 length: 16 amino acids. In DNA form, the CDR3 reads TGTGCCAGCGCGACAGTAGGTGTGGCAGGAAACTATGGCTACACCTTC. Its translation: CASATVGVAGNYGYTF. Combining the CDR3 with reference TRBV7-9 and TRBJ1-2 gives the whole variable domain DTGVSQNPRHKITKRGQNVTFRCDPISEHNRLYWYRQTLGQGPEFLTYFQNEAQLEKSRLLSDRFSAERPKGSFSTLEIQRTEQGDSAMYLCASATVGVAGNYGYTFGSGTRLTVV.

The chain links TRBV6-5 to TRBJ1-5; D not certain. Germline V gene lookup returns CDR1 MNHEY and CDR2 SVGAGI. The CDR3 is made up of 14 amino acids. V was pared by 0 bases and J by 5 bases, with 8 bases between. As DNA, the CDR3 is TGTGCCAGCAGTTACTCGGGCAAAGATCAGCCCCAGCATTTT. Protein: CASSYSGKDQPQHF.

The chain combines TRBV27 with TRBJ2-7; 7 bases agree with TRBD2. Trimming removed 6 bases from V and 1 base from J; junction bases left unmatched: 12. The CDR3 spans 16 residues. The germline V gene has CDR1 MNHEY and CDR2 SMNVEV (reference sequence). CDR3 sequence reads: CASRLTGGSKSYEQYF. The CDR3 DNA follows: TGTGCCAGCAGACTCACCGGGGGGTCTAAATCCTACGAGCAGTACTTC.

The rearrangement links TRBV18 to TRBJ1-1, with TRBD1 matching over 7 bases. The CDR3 runs 11 residues. V trimming: 6 bases; J trimming: 11 bases; junction bases outside the gene matches: 6. From germline, CDR1 is KGHSH and CDR2 LQKENI. CDR3 nucleotides: TGTGCCAGCTCCTCTAACAGGGGCGCTTTCTTT. It yields the protein CASSSNRGAFF.

The CDR3 loop is CASSESTGDYNEQFF. CDR3 sequence (DNA): TGTGCCAGCAGTGAAAGTACAGGGGATTACAATGAGCAGTTCTTC. The genes are TRBV2 and TRBJ2-1, with 7 bases lining up with TRBD1. CDR1 is SNHLY, CDR2 FYNNEI, per germline. The CDR3 is 15 amino acids. Trimming removed 2 bases from V and 4 bases from J; junction bases left unmatched: 5.

The chain carries TRBV5-4 and TRBJ2-3; 10 bases are shared with TRBD2. Trimming removed 0 bases from V and 4 bases from J; junction bases left unmatched: 2. The CDR3 is 15 amino acids. Germline V gives CDR1 SGHNT, CDR2 YYREEE (reference sequence). The CDR3 DNA reads TGTGCCAGCAGCTTGGCTAGCGGGAGCCCAGATACGCAGTATTTT. Translated, it gives CASSLASGSPDTQYF.

The V call is TRBV30, the J call TRBJ1-3; perhaps TRBD1 as D (6 bases). The V gene lost 2 bases and the J gene lost 4 bases, with 27 bases spanning the gap. This CDR3 is 19 amino acids long. Germline-derived CDR1 and CDR2 are GTSNPN and SVGIG (reference sequence). The CDR3 reads CAWSKGIGRGSGSGNTIYF. For the CDR3, the DNA is TGTGCCTGGAGTAAGGGAATCGGTAGGGGGTCTGGTTCGGGAAACACCATATATTTT.

Details on this clone: The sample has other DNA sequences that encode this CDR3 too. The gene calls are TRBV7-2 and TRBJ1-4; TRBD1 might be the D (5 bases). In germline, CDR1 is SGHTA, CDR2 FQGNSA. The CDR3 covers 14 residues. Deletions cut 1 base from V and 8 bases from J, with 11 bases between. The CDR3: CASSLGQGGEKLFF. The CDR3 DNA sequence: TGTGCCAGCAGCTTAGGGCAGGGAGGCGAAAAACTGTTTTTT.